This T cell receptor (beta chain) is drawn from a study of control samples from healthy donors and cancer patients. Assay: immunoSEQ multiplex PCR; the TCRdb copy retains only in-frame clones and omits some. The table records some 120,000 clones, 85% to 90% of them present only once. This CDR3 spans 14 amino acids. V was pared by 0 bases and J by 5 bases, with 10 bases between. Germline V gene lookup returns CDR1 MGHRA and CDR2 YSYEKL. Material for sequencing was PBMCs. This TCR came from a woman in her fifties or sixties with colorectal cancer. This chain joins TRBV4-1 and TRBJ1-1; D is possibly TRBD1 (6 bases). The CDR3 reads CASSQDPGQTEAFF. The CDR3 DNA reads as TGCGCCAGCAGCCAAGATCCCGGACAGACTGAAGCTTTCTTT.